This TCR beta chain is drawn from a study of T cell responses to AZD1222 COVID-19 vaccine. Across the whole study: Analyses pooled second doses at about 4 or about 12 weeks. General observations from the study: Every sample of the repertoires postdated the peak T cell response. The donor cohort was predominantly white British with a female majority, and clonal diversity may have been underestimated.

Profiling relied on immunoSEQ multiplex PCR, and the TCRdb table lists in-frame clones only, not all of them. The sample has more than 100,000 clones, 86% seen once; the top ten hold about 7.4%. With regard to this clone: The antigen is undetermined.

This CDR3 spans 15 amino acids. Germline lookup yields CDR1 WSHSY and CDR2 SAAADI. V dropped 6 bases and J dropped 2; count of bases not matched to a gene: 5. This sequence originates from an adult in good health. V and J are TRBV10-2 and TRBJ2-7, with TRBD1 identical over 12 bases. Here the sequenced sample was peripheral blood, taken on day 0 of AZD1222 vaccination. CDR3 sequence: CASRFGTGGAYEQYF. CDR3 DNA: TGCGCCAGCAGGTTCGGGACAGGGGGCGCCTACGAGCAGTACTTC.